This T cell receptor beta chain appears in the sequencing data of a study of T and B cells in COVID-19 patients. Study details: The recovered patients had mostly mild to moderate COVID-19 with outpatient management.

V was trimmed by 3 bases and J by 5 bases, leaving 10 bases between them. The CDR3 length is 13 residues. The germline gives CDR1 SGHDT, CDR2 YYEEEE. BIOMED2 TRB-A/B primer pools were used in multiplex TRB PCR. TCRdb redid the calling of the multiplex PCR reads with MiXCR, one entry per CDR3 protein. Here the sample spans 20,000 to 30,000 distinct CDR3 sequences, 32% being singletons. Blood genomic DNA input for TRB amplification was roughly 220-500 ng. This clonotype originated in a human donor who had recovered from COVID-19. V and J are TRBV5-6 and TRBJ2-3; D gene uncertain. The sample comprised blood. The CDR3 protein is CASSSFFRDTQYF. In DNA, the CDR3 is TGTGCCAGCAGCTCCTTTTTTAGAGATACGCAGTATTTT.